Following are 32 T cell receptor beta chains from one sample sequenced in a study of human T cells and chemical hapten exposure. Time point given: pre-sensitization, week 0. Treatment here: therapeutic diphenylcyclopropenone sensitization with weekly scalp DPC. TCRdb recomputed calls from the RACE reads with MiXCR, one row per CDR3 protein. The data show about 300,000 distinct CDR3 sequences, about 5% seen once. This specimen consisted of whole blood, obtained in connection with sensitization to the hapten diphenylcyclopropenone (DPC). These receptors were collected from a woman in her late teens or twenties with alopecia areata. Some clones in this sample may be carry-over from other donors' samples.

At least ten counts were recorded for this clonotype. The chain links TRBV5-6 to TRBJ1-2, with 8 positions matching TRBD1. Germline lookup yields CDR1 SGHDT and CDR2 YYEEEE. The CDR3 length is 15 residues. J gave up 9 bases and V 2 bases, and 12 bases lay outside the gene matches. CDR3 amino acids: CASSLAGTGLRSYTF. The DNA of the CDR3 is TGTGCCAGCAGCTTAGCCGGGACAGGACTCCGGAGCTACACCTTC.

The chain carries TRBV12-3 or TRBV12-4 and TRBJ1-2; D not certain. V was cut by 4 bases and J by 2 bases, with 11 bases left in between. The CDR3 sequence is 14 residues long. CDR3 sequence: CASSYRTENYGYTF. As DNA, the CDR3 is TGTGCCAGCAGTTACCGGACGGAGAACTATGGCTACACCTTC.

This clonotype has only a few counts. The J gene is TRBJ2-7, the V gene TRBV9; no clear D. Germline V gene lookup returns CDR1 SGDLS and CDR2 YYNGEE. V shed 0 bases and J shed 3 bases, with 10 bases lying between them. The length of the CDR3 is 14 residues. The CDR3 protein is CASSVGDVNYEQYF. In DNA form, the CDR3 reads TGTGCCAGCAGCGTAGGCGATGTAAACTACGAGCAGTACTTC.

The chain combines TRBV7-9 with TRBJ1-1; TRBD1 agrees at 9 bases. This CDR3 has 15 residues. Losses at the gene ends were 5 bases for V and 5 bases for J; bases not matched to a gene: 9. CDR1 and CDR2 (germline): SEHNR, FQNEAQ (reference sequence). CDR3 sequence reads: CASSGRQGEWTEAFF. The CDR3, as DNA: TGTGCCAGCAGCGGAAGACAGGGGGAATGGACTGAAGCTTTCTTT.

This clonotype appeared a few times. The DNA of the CDR3 is TGTGCCATCAGTGAGCCCCTTGTACAGGGAGGTTTTAATTCACCCCTCCACTTT. Encoded protein: CAISEPLVQGGFNSPLHF. The genes are TRBV10-3 and TRBJ1-6; tentative D call: TRBD1 (6 bases). CDR1 is ENHRY, CDR2 SYGVKD, per germline. Trimming took off 2 bases at V and 6 bases at J, with 20 bases between the two ends. The CDR3 sequence is 18 residues long.

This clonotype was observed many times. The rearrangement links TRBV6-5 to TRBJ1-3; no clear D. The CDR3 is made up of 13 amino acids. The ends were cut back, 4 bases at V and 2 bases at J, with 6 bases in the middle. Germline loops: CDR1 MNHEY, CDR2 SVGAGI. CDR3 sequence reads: CASSSLAGNTIYF. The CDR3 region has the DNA TGTGCCAGCAGTTCCTTAGCTGGAAACACCATATATTTT.

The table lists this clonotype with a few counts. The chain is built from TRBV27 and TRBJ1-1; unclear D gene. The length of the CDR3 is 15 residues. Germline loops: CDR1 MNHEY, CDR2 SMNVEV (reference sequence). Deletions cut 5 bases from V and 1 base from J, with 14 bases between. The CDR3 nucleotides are TGTGCCAGCAGTCCAATGGACGGTGGGAACACTGAAGCTTTCTTT. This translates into CASSPMDGGNTEAFF.

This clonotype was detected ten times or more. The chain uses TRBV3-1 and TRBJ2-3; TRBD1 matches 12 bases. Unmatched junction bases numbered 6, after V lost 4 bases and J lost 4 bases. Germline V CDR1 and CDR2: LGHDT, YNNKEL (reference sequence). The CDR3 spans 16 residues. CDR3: CASSPPRDRGPDTQYF. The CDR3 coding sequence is TGTGCCAGCAGCCCCCCACGGGACAGGGGGCCAGATACGCAGTATTTT.

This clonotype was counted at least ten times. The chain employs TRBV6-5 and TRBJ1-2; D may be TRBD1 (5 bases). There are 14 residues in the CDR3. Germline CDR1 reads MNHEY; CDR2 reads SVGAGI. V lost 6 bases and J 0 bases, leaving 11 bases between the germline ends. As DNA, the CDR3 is TGTGCCAGCAGAAGGGACGGATCTAACTATGGCTACACCTTC. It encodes CASRRDGSNYGYTF.

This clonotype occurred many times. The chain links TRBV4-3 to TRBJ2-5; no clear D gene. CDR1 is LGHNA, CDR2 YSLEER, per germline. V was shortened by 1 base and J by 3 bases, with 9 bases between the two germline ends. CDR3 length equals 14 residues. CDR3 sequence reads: CASSQVHGKETQYF. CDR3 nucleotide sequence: TGCGCCAGCAGCCAAGTCCACGGAAAAGAGACCCAGTACTTC.

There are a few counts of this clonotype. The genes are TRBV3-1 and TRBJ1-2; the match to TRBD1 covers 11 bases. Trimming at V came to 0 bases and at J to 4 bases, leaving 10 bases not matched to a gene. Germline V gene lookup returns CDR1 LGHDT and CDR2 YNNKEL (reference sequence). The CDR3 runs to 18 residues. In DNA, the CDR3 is TGTGCCAGCAGCCAAGAGGACAGGGGGCAAGTGGGTGGCTATGGCTACACCTTC. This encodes CASSQEDRGQVGGYGYTF.

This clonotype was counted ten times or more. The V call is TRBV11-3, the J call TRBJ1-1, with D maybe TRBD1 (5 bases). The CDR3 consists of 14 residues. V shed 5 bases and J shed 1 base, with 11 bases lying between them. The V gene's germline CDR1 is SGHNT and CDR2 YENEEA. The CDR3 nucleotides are TGTGCCAGCAGCACCGCAGGGCCGAACACTGAAGCTTTCTTT. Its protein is CASSTAGPNTEAFF.

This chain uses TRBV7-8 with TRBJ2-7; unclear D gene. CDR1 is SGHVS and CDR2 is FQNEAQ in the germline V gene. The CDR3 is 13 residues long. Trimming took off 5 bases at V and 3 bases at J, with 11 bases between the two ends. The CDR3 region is CASSPPAVYEQYF. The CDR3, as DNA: TGTGCCAGCAGCCCACCCGCCGTCTACGAGCAGTACTTC.

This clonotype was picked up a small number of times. The CDR3 DNA reads TGTGCCAGCAGTCCGGGGGCCTCCTACAATGAGCAGTTCTTC. This sequence encodes CASSPGASYNEQFF. The chain joins TRBV27 to TRBJ2-1; D tentatively reads TRBD1 or TRBD2 (6 bases each). Germline CDR1 is MNHEY and CDR2 is SMNVEV (reference sequence). The V end was cut by 5 bases, the J end by 0 bases, with 8 bases between. This CDR3 is built from 14 residues.

CDR3 sequence: CASSPAVTDTQYF. CDR3 DNA: TGTGCCAGCAGCCCTGCCGTTACAGATACGCAGTATTTT. This chain joins TRBV12-3 or TRBV12-4 and TRBJ2-3, with no clear D. V was cut by 6 bases and J by 3 bases, with 10 bases left in between. The CDR3 extends over 13 amino acids.

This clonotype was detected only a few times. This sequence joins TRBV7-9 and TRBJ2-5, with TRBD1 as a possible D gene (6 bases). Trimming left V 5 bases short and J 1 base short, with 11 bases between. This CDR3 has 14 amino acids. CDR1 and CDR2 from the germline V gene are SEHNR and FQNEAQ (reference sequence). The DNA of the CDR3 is TGTGCCAGCAGCGTTAGACAGGCCCAAGAGACCCAGTACTTC. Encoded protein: CASSVRQAQETQYF.

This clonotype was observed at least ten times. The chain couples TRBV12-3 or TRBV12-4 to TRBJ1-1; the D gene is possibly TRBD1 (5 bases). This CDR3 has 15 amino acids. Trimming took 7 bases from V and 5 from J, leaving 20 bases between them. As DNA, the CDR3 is TGTGCCAGCACCTTAATGGGGGGGAGGAGAACTGAAGCTTTCTTT. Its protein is CASTLMGGRRTEAFF.

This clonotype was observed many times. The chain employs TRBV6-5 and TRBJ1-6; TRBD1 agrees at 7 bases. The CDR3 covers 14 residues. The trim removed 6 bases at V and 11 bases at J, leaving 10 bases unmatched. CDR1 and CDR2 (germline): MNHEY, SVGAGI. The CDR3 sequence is CASRTDRVSTPLHF. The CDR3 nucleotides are TGTGCCAGCAGGACCGACAGGGTGTCAACACCCCTCCACTTT.

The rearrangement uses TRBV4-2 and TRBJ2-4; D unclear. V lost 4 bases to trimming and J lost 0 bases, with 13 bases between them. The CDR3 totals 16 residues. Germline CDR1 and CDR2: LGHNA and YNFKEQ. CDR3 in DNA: TGTGCCAGCAGCCCCACCGGACCTCTAGCCAAAAACATTCAGTACTTC. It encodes CASSPTGPLAKNIQYF.

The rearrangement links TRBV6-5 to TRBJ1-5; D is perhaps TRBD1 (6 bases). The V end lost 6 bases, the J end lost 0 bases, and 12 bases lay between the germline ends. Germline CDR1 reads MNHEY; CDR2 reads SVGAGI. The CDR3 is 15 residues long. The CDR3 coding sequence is TGTGCCAGCAGCCCGACAGGCAATAGCAATCAGCCCCAGCATTTT. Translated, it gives CASSPTGNSNQPQHF.

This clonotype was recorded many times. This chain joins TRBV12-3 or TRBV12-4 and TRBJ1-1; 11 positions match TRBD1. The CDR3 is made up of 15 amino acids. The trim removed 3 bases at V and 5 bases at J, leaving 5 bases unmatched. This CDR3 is CASSLGDRGWTEAFF. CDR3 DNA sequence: TGTGCCAGCAGTTTGGGGGACAGGGGGTGGACTGAAGCTTTCTTT.

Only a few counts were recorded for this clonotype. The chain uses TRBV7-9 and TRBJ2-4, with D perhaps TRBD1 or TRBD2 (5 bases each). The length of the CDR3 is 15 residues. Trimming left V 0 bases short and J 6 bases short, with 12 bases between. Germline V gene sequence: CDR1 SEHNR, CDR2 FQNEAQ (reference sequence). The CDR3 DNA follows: TGTGCCAGCAGCTTAGCTTTGGGACGGACAAACATTCAGTACTTC. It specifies CASSLALGRTNIQYF.

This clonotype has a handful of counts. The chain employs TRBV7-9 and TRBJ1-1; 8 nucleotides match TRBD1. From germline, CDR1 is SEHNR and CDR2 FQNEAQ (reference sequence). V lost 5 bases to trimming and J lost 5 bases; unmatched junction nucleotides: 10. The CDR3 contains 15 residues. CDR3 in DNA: TGTGCCAGCAGCGAACACGACAGGGGAGGAACTGAAGCTTTCTTT. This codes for CASSEHDRGGTEAFF.

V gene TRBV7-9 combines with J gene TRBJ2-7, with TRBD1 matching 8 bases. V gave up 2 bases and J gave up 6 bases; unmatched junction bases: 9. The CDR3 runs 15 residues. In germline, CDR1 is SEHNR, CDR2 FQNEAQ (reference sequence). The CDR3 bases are TGTGCCAGCAGCTTATCACGACAGGGGCCCCGCGAGCAGTACTTC. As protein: CASSLSRQGPREQYF.

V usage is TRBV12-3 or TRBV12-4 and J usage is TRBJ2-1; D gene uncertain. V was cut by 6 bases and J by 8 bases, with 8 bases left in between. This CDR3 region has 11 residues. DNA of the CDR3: TGTGCCAGCAGGTACATGGATGAGCAGTTCTTC. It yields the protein CASRYMDEQFF.

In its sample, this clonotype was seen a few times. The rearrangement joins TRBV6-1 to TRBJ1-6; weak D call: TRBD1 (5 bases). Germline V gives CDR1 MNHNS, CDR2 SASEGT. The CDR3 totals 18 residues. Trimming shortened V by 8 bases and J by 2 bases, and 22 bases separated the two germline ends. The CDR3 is CASGKGSMGGAYNSPLHF. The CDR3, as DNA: TGTGCCAGCGGGAAAGGCTCAATGGGGGGGGCCTATAATTCACCCCTCCACTTT.

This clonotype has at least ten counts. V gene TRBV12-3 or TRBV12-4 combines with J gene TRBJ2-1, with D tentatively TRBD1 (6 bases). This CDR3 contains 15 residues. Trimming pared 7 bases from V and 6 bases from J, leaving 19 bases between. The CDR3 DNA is TGTGCCAGCAACCCTAGTTGGCTAGGGGGCAATGAGCAGTTCTTC. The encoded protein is CASNPSWLGGNEQFF.

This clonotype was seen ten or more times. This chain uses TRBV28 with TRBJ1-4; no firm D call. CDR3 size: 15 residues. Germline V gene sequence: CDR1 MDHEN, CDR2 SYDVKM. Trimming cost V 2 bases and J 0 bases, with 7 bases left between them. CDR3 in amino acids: CASSLGVATNEKLFF. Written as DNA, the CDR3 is TGTGCCAGCAGTTTAGGGGTTGCAACTAATGAAAAACTGTTTTTT.

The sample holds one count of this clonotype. CDR3 loop: CASSPGGSGGQETQYF. CDR3 nucleotide sequence: TGTGCCAGCAGTCCCGGTGGGAGCGGGGGCCAAGAGACCCAGTACTTC. The chain carries TRBV6-6 and TRBJ2-5; 8 positions agree with TRBD2. CDR3 length: 16 amino acids. Germline-derived CDR1 and CDR2 are MNHNY and SVGAGI (reference sequence). Unmatched junction bases numbered 9, after V lost 5 bases and J lost 1 base.

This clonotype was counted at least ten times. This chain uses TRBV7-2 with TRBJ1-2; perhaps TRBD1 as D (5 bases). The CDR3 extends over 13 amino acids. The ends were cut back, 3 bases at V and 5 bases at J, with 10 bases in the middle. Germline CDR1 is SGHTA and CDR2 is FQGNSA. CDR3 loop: CASSFGREYGYTF. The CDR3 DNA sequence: TGTGCCAGCAGCTTCGGCAGGGAGTATGGCTACACCTTC. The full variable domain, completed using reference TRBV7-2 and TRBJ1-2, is GAGVSQSPSNKVTEKGKDVELRCDPISGHTALYWYRQSLGQGLEFLIYFQGNSAPDKSGLPSDRFSAERTGGSVSTLTIQRTQQEDSAVYLCASSFGREYGYTFGSGTRLTVV.

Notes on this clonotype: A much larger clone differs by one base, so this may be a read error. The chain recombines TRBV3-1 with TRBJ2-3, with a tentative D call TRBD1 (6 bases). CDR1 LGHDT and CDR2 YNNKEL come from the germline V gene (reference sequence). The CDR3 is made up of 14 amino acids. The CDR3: CPSSQEGGTDTQYF. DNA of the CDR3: TGTCCCAGCAGCCAAGAGGGGGGCACAGATACGCAGTATTTT.

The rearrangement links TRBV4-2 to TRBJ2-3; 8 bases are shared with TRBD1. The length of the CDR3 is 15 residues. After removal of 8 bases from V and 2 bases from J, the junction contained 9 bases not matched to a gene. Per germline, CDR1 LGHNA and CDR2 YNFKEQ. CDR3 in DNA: TGTGCCAGCCAGGGACAGGTTTCTCCCACAGATACGCAGTATTTT. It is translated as CASQGQVSPTDTQYF.